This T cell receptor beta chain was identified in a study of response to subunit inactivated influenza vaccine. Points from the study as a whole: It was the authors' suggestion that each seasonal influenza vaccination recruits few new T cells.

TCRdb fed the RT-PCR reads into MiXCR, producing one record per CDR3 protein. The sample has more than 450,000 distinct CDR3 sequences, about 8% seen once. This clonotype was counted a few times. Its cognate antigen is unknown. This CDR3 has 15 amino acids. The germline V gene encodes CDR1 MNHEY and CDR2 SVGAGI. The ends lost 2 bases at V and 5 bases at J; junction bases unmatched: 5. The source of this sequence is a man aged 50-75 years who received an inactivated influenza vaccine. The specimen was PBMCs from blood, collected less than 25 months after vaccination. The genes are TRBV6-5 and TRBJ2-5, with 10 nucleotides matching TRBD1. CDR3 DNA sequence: TGTGCCAGCAGTTACGGGGGGACAGGGGTGGAGACCCAGTACTTC. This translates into CASSYGGTGVETQYF.